Below, 32 T cell receptor beta chains from the same sample are listed, as sequenced in a study of T cell responses to AZD1222 COVID-19 vaccine. Produced via immunoSEQ multiplex PCR; TCRdb's table is partial and in-frame only. In the table there are some 170,000 clones, 85% to 95% of which are singletons. The sample in question was peripheral blood, obtained 28 days after the second AZD1222 dose. These receptors were obtained from an adult who received the AZD1222 COVID-19 vaccine.

The V call is TRBV2, the J call TRBJ1-2; no definite D call. This CDR3 comprises 15 residues. V shed 4 bases and J shed 4 bases, with 16 bases lying between them. Germline lookup yields CDR1 SNHLY and CDR2 FYNNEI. The CDR3 DNA follows: TGTGCCAGCAGTGGCTACCCACCTCCCTTCTATGGCTACACCTTC. Translating gives CASSGYPPPFYGYTF.

This clone was counted ten times or more. In the same sample, other DNA sequences code for this CDR3. The chain carries TRBV19 and TRBJ2-3; D ambiguous. This CDR3 is built from 12 residues. CDR1 and CDR2 (germline): LNHDA, SQIVND (reference sequence). V dropped 1 base and J dropped 5 bases, with 4 bases sitting between them. The CDR3 sequence is CASSIGGDTQYF. The CDR3 coding sequence is TGTGCCAGTAGTATAGGGGGAGATACGCAGTATTTT. The full variable domain, rest sourced from reference TRBV19 and TRBJ2-3, is DGGITQSPKYLFRKEGQNVTLSCEQNLNHDAMYWYRQDPGQGLRLIYYSQIVNDFQKGDIAEGYSVSREKKESFPLTVTSAQKNPTAFYLCASSIGGDTQYFGPGTRLTVL.

V is TRBV29-1 and J is TRBJ2-1; 7 positions agree with TRBD1. The CDR3 is made up of 15 amino acids. V shed 5 bases and J 7 bases; nucleotides not matched to a gene: 14. CDR1 and CDR2 (germline): SQVTM, ANQGSEA. As DNA, the CDR3 is TGCAGCGTTTTCCACCGGGACAGTCGTTCAAATGAGCAGTTCTTC. As protein: CSVFHRDSRSNEQFF.

The rearrangement joins TRBV3-1 (or the pseudogene TRBV3-2) to TRBJ2-1, with TRBD2 identical over 12 bases. The CDR3 runs to 15 residues. Trimming took 5 bases from V and 6 from J; bases not matched to a gene: 5. Per germline, CDR1 LGHDT and CDR2 YNNKEL (reference sequence). In DNA, the CDR3 is TGTGCCAGCAGCGCGACTAGCGGGAGCACCAATGAGCAGTTCTTC. Translation: CASSATSGSTNEQFF.

The V and J genes are TRBV25-1 and TRBJ2-4, with 7 nucleotides matching TRBD2. In germline, CDR1 is MGHDK, CDR2 SYGVNS. With 1 base clipped from V and 2 bases from J, the junction kept 8 bases outside the gene matches. The CDR3 has 17 amino acids. CDR3 loop: CASSEWEGSGSKNIQYF. In DNA, the CDR3 is TGTGCCAGCAGTGAATGGGAGGGCTCAGGGTCCAAAAACATTCAGTACTTC.

This clone has just one count. CDR3 sequence reads: CASSQDREALAFF. CDR3 nucleotide sequence: TGCGCCAGCAGCCAGGACAGGGAAGCATTGGCTTTCTTT. V and J are TRBV4-1 and TRBJ1-1; 8 positions agree with TRBD1. The CDR3 is made up of 13 amino acids. The germline V gene encodes CDR1 MGHRA and CDR2 YSYEKL. V shed 3 bases and J 11 bases; nucleotides not matched to a gene: 8.

This clone has only one observation. The chain combines TRBV4-1 with TRBJ2-4, with 10 bases lining up with TRBD2. V shed 4 bases, J shed 7 bases, and the junction held 19 bases outside the gene matches. Looked up from germline, CDR1 is MGHRA and CDR2 is YSYEKL. The CDR3 has 19 amino acids. The CDR3: CASSPAGGALAGERNIQYF. CDR3 in DNA: TGCGCCAGCAGCCCCGCCGGAGGGGCTCTAGCGGGAGAACGGAACATTCAGTACTTC.

This chain joins TRBV7-9 and TRBJ2-2; D ambiguous. The CDR3 extends over 18 amino acids. Trimming pared 5 bases from V and 3 bases from J, leaving 22 bases between. Germline lookup yields CDR1 SEHNR and CDR2 FQNEAQ (reference sequence). Here the CDR3 DNA reads TGTGCCAGCAGCACCCTGGGCCACCTCGTTGCCGACACCGGGGAGCTGTTTTTT. It encodes CASSTLGHLVADTGELFF. Combining the CDR3 with reference TRBV7-9 and TRBJ2-2 gives the whole variable domain DTGVSQNPRHKITKRGQNVTFRCDPISEHNRLYWYRQTLGQGPEFLTYFQNEAQLEKSRLLSDRFSAERPKGSFSTLEIQRTEQGDSAMYLCASSTLGHLVADTGELFFGEGSRLTVL.

V is TRBV15 and J is TRBJ2-1; 14 bases fit TRBD2. The CDR3 runs to 19 residues. V gave up 0 bases and J gave up 7 bases; unmatched junction bases: 11. From germline, CDR1 is LNHNV and CDR2 YYDKDF (reference sequence). The CDR3 protein is CATSRDPPGLAGGRNEQFF. In DNA, the CDR3 is TGTGCCACCAGCAGAGACCCACCCGGACTAGCGGGAGGTCGGAATGAGCAGTTCTTC.

The chain links TRBV19 to TRBJ1-2; the D gene is possibly TRBD1 (5 bases). Germline CDR1 and CDR2: LNHDA and SQIVND (reference sequence). The CDR3 runs to 15 residues. V was clipped by 3 bases and J by 5 bases, with 16 bases between them. CDR3 residues: CASSITVSGEYGYTF. The DNA for the CDR3 is TGTGCCAGTAGTATTACTGTGTCGGGGGAATATGGCTACACCTTC.

V is TRBV5-1 and J is TRBJ1-6; D is ambiguous. CDR3 length: 14 amino acids. Looked up from germline, CDR1 is SGHRS and CDR2 is YFSETQ. Between the trimmed V and J ends, which lost 0 bases and 9 bases, there was a span of 10 bases. The CDR3 DNA reads as TGCGCCAGCAGCTTGGACAGTGGGAGTTCACCCCTCCACTTT. Protein sequence: CASSLDSGSSPLHF.

The chain employs TRBV5-1 and TRBJ1-4; 7 bases agree with TRBD1. Germline CDR1 and CDR2: SGHRS and YFSETQ. There are 15 residues in the CDR3. V trimming: 4 bases; J trimming: 7 bases; junction bases outside the gene matches: 10. CDR3 nucleotide sequence: TGCGCCAGCAGCCGAACAGGGGCCGGGGGTGAAAAACTGTTTTTT. It codes for CASSRTGAGGEKLFF.

The chain links TRBV2 to TRBJ1-2; D is perhaps TRBD1 (5 bases). Germline loops: CDR1 SNHLY, CDR2 FYNNEI. Deletions cut 7 bases from V and 2 bases from J, with 14 bases between. The CDR3 has 14 amino acids. CDR3 sequence: CASNREGLNYGYTF. The CDR3, as DNA: TGTGCCAGCAACCGCGAGGGACTAAACTATGGCTACACCTTC.

The rearrangement joins TRBV2 to TRBJ2-5; TRBD2 agrees at 8 bases. Germline loops: CDR1 SNHLY, CDR2 FYNNEI. With V trimmed by 6 bases and J by 1 base, 7 bases remained unmatched. The CDR3 contains 15 residues. CDR3 loop: CASRVSSGGQETQYF. Written as DNA, the CDR3 is TGTGCCAGCAGGGTGTCGAGCGGGGGCCAAGAGACCCAGTACTTC.

V and J are TRBV5-4 and TRBJ2-1; D unclear. Germline lookup yields CDR1 SGHNT and CDR2 YYREEE (reference sequence). The CDR3 loop spans 12 amino acids. Trimming removed 4 bases at V and 14 bases at J, with 16 bases between. In DNA, the CDR3 is TGTGCCAGCAGCGCGTTTAGTCGAGAGGAGTTCTTC. It translates to CASSAFSREEFF.

The chain couples TRBV9 to TRBJ1-3, with D unresolved. The CDR3 runs 16 residues. V was trimmed by 4 bases and J by 0 bases, leaving 14 bases between them. Looked up from germline, CDR1 is SGDLS and CDR2 is YYNGEE. This chain's CDR3 is CASSSGGRVSGNTIYF. CDR3 coding DNA: TGTGCCAGCAGCTCAGGAGGGAGGGTCTCTGGAAACACCATATATTTT.

The CDR3 coding sequence is TGTGCCAGCAGTTCTCAGCCGAGCTCTGGAAACACCATATATTTT. It yields the protein CASSSQPSSGNTIYF. V usage is TRBV6-5 and J usage is TRBJ1-3; D gene uncertain. V gave up 4 bases and J gave up 0 bases, with 10 bases separating them. This CDR3 region has 15 residues. Germline V CDR1 and CDR2: MNHEY, SVGAGI.

V gene TRBV5-1 combines with J gene TRBJ2-7; 12 nucleotides align to TRBD1. The CDR3 runs 17 residues. V gave up 4 bases and J gave up 6 bases; unmatched junction bases: 14. Germline V gives CDR1 SGHRS, CDR2 YFSETQ. For the CDR3, the DNA is TGCGCCAGCAGCCTAGGGGACAGGGGGCCGCGATCTCGCGAGCAGTACTTC. Translated: CASSLGDRGPRSREQYF.

The chain employs TRBV19 and TRBJ2-1; 9 bases align to TRBD1. The CDR3 totals 17 residues. Unmatched junction bases numbered 14, after V lost 3 bases and J lost 8 bases. Germline V lookup: CDR1 LNHDA, CDR2 SQIVND (reference sequence). The CDR3 loop is CASSMGPQGADFDEQFF. CDR3 in DNA: TGTGCCAGTAGTATGGGCCCACAGGGGGCGGATTTCGATGAGCAGTTCTTC. Complete variable domain (other parts from reference TRBV19 and TRBJ2-1): DGGITQSPKYLFRKEGQNVTLSCEQNLNHDAMYWYRQDPGQGLRLIYYSQIVNDFQKGDIAEGYSVSREKKESFPLTVTSAQKNPTAFYLCASSMGPQGADFDEQFFGPGTRLTVL.

This clone was counted once. The J gene is TRBJ2-3, the V gene TRBV9, with a possible D match to TRBD2 (6 bases). The germline V gene encodes CDR1 SGDLS and CDR2 YYNGEE. Trimming took off 4 bases at V and 2 bases at J, with 11 bases between the two ends. The CDR3 runs 14 residues. The CDR3 region has the DNA TGTGCCAGCAGCCCCCGGGAGATCACAGATACGCAGTATTTT. As protein: CASSPREITDTQYF.

This clone appeared once. J is TRBJ2-2 and V is TRBV9, with D perhaps matching TRBD1 (6 bases). The CDR3 consists of 14 residues. Looked up from germline, CDR1 is SGDLS and CDR2 is YYNGEE. V was cut by 3 bases and J by 1 base, with 7 bases left in between. This chain's CDR3 is CASSETGNTGELFF. CDR3 in DNA: TGTGCCAGCAGCGAGACAGGGAACACCGGGGAGCTGTTTTTT.

The V call is TRBV19, the J call TRBJ2-1; TRBD2 agrees at 8 bases. CDR3 length equals 16 residues. Germline V gene lookup returns CDR1 LNHDA and CDR2 SQIVND (reference sequence). V trimming: 7 bases; J trimming: 6 bases; junction bases outside the gene matches: 14. The CDR3 region has the DNA TGTGCCAGTAAAGGGATTTCTCGGGAGGGCGGCAATGAGCAGTTCTTC. Protein sequence: CASKGISREGGNEQFF. Full variable domain (remainder filled in from reference TRBV19 and TRBJ2-1): DGGITQSPKYLFRKEGQNVTLSCEQNLNHDAMYWYRQDPGQGLRLIYYSQIVNDFQKGDIAEGYSVSREKKESFPLTVTSAQKNPTAFYLCASKGISREGGNEQFFGPGTRLTVL.

The genes are TRBV28 and TRBJ2-7; 11 nucleotides line up with TRBD2. Germline V gene lookup returns CDR1 MDHEN and CDR2 SYDVKM. The CDR3 covers 19 residues. V shed 6 bases and J 2 bases; nucleotides not matched to a gene: 18. CDR3 in DNA: TGTGCCAGCAGCCATGGGGGTCTAGCGGGAGGCTTCCAAACCTACGAGCAGTACTTC. It translates to CASSHGGLAGGFQTYEQYF.

The chain recombines TRBV3-1 (or the pseudogene TRBV3-2) with TRBJ2-1; 11 nucleotides line up with TRBD2. The V and J ends lost 0 bases and 2 bases, in that order; junction bases with no gene match: 3. The germline CDR1 and CDR2 sequences are LGHDT and YNNKEL (reference sequence). The CDR3 is made up of 17 amino acids. The CDR3 nucleotides are TGTGCCAGCAGCCAAGAGGCTAGCGGGAGGACCTACAATGAGCAGTTCTTC. It translates to CASSQEASGRTYNEQFF.

The chain is built from TRBV11-2 and TRBJ2-2, with a tentative D call TRBD2 (6 bases). The CDR3 is made up of 15 amino acids. Germline V CDR1 and CDR2: SGHAT, FQNNGV. Trimming cost V 5 bases and J 0 bases, with 10 bases left between them. CDR3 amino acids: CASSPTRSNTGELFF. The CDR3 nucleotides are TGTGCCAGCAGCCCGACTAGATCGAACACCGGGGAGCTGTTTTTT.

This chain connects TRBV25-1 to TRBJ2-3; 10 positions agree with TRBD2. The CDR3 loop spans 15 amino acids. J was trimmed by 4 bases and V by 3 bases; bases with no gene match: 4. Germline V gene lookup returns CDR1 MGHDK and CDR2 SYGVNS. In DNA, the CDR3 is TGTGCCAGCAGTGATAGCGGGAGGTCGGCAGATACGCAGTATTTT. This translates into CASSDSGRSADTQYF.

This rearrangement joins TRBV28 to TRBJ1-4; D not resolved. CDR1 MDHEN and CDR2 SYDVKM come from the germline V gene. CDR3 length: 16 residues. Trimming left V 3 bases short and J 2 bases short, with 13 bases between. CDR3 sequence: CASSFGWRGTNEKLFF. The CDR3, as DNA: TGTGCCAGCAGTTTCGGGTGGCGGGGTACTAATGAAAAACTGTTTTTT. Filled out from reference TRBV28 and TRBJ1-4, the complete variable domain reads DVKVTQSSRYLVKRTGEKVFLECVQDMDHENMFWYRQDPGLGLRLIYFSYDVKMKEKGDIPEGYSVSREKKERFSLILESASTNQTSMYLCASSFGWRGTNEKLFFGSGTQLSVL.

The chain recombines TRBV6-2 or TRBV6-3 with TRBJ2-1; D might be TRBD1 (6 bases). There are 16 residues in the CDR3. V lost 4 bases and J 9 bases, leaving 22 bases between the germline ends. The germline CDR1 and CDR2 sequences are MNHEY and SVGEGT. CDR3 sequence reads: CASSFLQGSERVEQFF. Here the CDR3 DNA reads TGTGCCAGCAGTTTCCTACAGGGATCGGAAAGGGTTGAGCAGTTCTTC.

J is TRBJ2-2 and V is TRBV27; TRBD1 might be the D (6 bases). This CDR3 is 15 amino acids long. Trimming removed 4 bases at V and 1 base at J, with 10 bases between. CDR1 and CDR2 (germline): MNHEY, SMNVEV (reference sequence). The CDR3 coding sequence is TGTGCCAGCAGTTCCAGACAGGTGAACACCGGGGAGCTGTTTTTT. It specifies CASSSRQVNTGELFF.

The chain couples TRBV6-1 to TRBJ1-2; D perhaps matches TRBD1 (6 bases). The CDR3 is 13 residues long. V lost 2 bases to trimming and J lost 8 bases, with 12 bases between them. Germline V gene sequence: CDR1 MNHNS, CDR2 SASEGT. The CDR3 DNA sequence: TGTGCCAGCAGTGAAACGACAGGAAGCGGCTACACCTTC. Translating it yields CASSETTGSGYTF.

The chain couples TRBV29-1 to TRBJ1-2; 7 bases fit TRBD1. Looked up from germline, CDR1 is SQVTM and CDR2 is ANQGSEA. The V and J ends lost 5 bases and 6 bases, in that order; junction bases with no gene match: 9. The CDR3 consists of 13 residues. In nucleotides, the CDR3 is TGCAGCGTTACCCTGTTGACAGGGCATGGCTACACCTTC. It yields the protein CSVTLLTGHGYTF. Together with reference TRBV29-1 and TRBJ1-2, the CDR3 gives the full variable domain: SAVISQKPSRDICQRGTSLTIQCQVDSQVTMMFWYRQQPGQSLTLIATANQGSEATYESGFVIDKFPISRPNLTFSTLTVSNMSPEDSSIYLCSVTLLTGHGYTFGSGTRLTVV.

The DNA for the CDR3 is TGTGCCAGCAACGAGGGGAGTACGAATGAGCAGTTCTTC. It yields the protein CASNEGSTNEQFF. The chain is built from TRBV27 and TRBJ2-1; D may match TRBD1 or TRBD2 (5 bases each). The CDR3 is 13 residues long. CDR1 and CDR2 from the germline V gene are MNHEY and SMNVEV (reference sequence). Between the trimmed V and J ends, which lost 7 bases and 7 bases, there was a span of 14 bases.